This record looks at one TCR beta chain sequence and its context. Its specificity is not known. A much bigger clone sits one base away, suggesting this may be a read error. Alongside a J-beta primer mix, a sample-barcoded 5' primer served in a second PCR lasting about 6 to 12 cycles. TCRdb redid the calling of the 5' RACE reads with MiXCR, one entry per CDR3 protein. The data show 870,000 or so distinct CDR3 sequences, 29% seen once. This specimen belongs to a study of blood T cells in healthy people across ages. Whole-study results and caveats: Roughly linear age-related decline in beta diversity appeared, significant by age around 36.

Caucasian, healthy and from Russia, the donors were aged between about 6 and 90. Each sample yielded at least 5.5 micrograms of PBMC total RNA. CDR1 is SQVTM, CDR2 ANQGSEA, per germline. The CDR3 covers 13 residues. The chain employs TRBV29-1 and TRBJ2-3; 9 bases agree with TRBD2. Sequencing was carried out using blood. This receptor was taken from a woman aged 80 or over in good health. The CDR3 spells CSVAAGGTDSQYF. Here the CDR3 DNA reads TGCAGCGTTGCAGCGGGGGGCACAGATTCGCAGTATTTT.